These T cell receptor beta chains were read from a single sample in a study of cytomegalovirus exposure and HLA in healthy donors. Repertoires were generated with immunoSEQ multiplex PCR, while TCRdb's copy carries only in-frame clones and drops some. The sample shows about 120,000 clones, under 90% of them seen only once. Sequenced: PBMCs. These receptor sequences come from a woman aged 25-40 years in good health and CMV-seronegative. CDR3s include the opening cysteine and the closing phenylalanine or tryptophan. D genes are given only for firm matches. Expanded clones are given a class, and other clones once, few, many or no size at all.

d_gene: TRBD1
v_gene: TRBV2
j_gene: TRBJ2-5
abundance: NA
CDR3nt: TGTGCCAGCACCGGGACAGGGATCCCCCCCGACTTC
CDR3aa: CASTGTGIPPDF

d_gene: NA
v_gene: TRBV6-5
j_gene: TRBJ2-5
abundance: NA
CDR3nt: TGTGCCAGCAGTTACTCCCGTCAAGAGACCCAGTACTTC
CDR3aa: CASSYSRQETQYF

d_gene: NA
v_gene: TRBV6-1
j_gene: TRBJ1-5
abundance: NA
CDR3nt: TGTGCCAGCAGTGAAGTGATGCGGGGAAATCAGCCCCAGCATTTT
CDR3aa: CASSEVMRGNQPQHF

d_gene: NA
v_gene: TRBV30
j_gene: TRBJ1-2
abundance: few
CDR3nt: TGTGCCTGGAGTGTACAGGTCGGCGACTATGGCTACACCTTC
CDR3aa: CAWSVQVGDYGYTF

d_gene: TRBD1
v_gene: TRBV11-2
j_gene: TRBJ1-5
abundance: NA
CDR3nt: TGTGCCAGCAGCGGACAGGGCGATCAGCCCCAGCATTTT
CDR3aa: CASSGQGDQPQHF

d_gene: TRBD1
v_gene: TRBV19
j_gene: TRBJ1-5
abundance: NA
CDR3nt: TGTGCCAGTAGTACGGGGAGGTGGGACAGGGGTGCGAAGCCCCAGCATTTT
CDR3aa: CASSTGRWDRGAKPQHF

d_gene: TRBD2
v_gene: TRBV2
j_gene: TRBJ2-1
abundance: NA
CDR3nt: TGTGCCAGCAGTGAAGCGCTTCCCCTAGCGGGGCCCTACAATGAGCAGTTCTTC
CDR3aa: CASSEALPLAGPYNEQFF

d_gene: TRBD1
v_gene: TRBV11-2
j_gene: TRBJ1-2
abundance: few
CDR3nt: TGTGCCAGCAGCTCCCTGGCAACAGGGGACTATGGCTACACCTTC
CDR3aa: CASSSLATGDYGYTF

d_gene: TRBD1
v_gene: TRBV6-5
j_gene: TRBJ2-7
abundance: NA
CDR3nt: TGTGCCAGCAGTTACCAGGGACAGGGGTCCTACGAGCAGTACTTC
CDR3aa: CASSYQGQGSYEQYF

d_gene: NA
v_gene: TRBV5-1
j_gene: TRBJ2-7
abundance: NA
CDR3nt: TGCGCCAGCAGCTTGTTCCTTGGGGGGTCAACCTACGAGCAGTACTTC
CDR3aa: CASSLFLGGSTYEQYF

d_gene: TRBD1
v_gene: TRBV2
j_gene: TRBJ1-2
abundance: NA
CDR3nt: TGTGCCAGCAGTTACCGGGACAGGGGACGAGGCTACACCTTC
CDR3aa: CASSYRDRGRGYTF

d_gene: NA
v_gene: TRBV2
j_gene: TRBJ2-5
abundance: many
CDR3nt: TGTGCCAGCAGCGACCGAAGCTGGACAGATGAGACCCAGTACTTC
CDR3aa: CASSDRSWTDETQYF

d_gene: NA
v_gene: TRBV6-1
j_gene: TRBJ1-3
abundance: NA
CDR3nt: TGTGCCAGTATGCGGGGAACCGTTGGAAACACCATATATTTT
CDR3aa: CASMRGTVGNTIYF

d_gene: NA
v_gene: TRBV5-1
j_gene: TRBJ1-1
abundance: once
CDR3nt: TGCGCCAGCAGCTTGGCGCGGGGGAGGGACACTGAAGCTTTCTTT
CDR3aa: CASSLARGRDTEAFF

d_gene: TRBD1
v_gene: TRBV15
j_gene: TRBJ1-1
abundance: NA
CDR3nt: TGTGCCACCAGCAGAGATTTTCTGATCAGGGGGGACACTGAAGCTTTCTTT
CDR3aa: CATSRDFLIRGDTEAFF

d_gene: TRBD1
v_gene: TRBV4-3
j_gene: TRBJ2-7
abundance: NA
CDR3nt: TGCGCCAGCAGCCAAGATAGACAGGGCTCCTACGAGCAGTACTTC
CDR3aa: CASSQDRQGSYEQYF

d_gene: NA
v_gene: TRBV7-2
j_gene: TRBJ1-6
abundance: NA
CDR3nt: TGTGCCAGCAGCCCGCGGGGGGACAATTCACCCCTCCACTTT
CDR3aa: CASSPRGDNSPLHF

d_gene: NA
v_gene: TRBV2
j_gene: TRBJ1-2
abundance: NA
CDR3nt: TGTGCCAGCAGTGACCGGGGGATAAATGGCTACACCTTC
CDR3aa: CASSDRGINGYTF

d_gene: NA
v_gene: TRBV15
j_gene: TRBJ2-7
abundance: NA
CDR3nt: TGTGCCACCAGCAGAGAGGCAGGCAGCTCCTACGAGCAGTACTTC
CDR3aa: CATSREAGSSYEQYF

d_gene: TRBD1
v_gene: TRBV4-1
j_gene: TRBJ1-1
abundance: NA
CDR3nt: TGCGCCAGCAGCCAAGATCGGCGACAGGGGGTTGGATATATCACTGAAGCTTTCTTT
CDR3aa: CASSQDRRQGVGYITEAFF

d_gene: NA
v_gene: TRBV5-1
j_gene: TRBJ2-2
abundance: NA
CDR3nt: TGCGCCAGCAGCTTAGACGGGGGTGGAACCGGGGAGCTGTTTTTT
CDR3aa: CASSLDGGGTGELFF

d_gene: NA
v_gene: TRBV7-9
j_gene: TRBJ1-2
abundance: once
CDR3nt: TGTGCCAGCAGCTTAGAGGGACATTTGGACTATGGCTACACCTTC
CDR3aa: CASSLEGHLDYGYTF

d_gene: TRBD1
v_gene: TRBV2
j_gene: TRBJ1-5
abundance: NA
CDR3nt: TGTGCCAGCAGGGCCACAGGGGTCGGAAATCAGCCCCAGCATTTT
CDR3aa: CASRATGVGNQPQHF

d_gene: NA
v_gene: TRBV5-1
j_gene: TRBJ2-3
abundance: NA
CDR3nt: TGCGCCAGCAGCTTGTCGCGCATAGAGGTAGATACGCAGTATTTT
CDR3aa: CASSLSRIEVDTQYF

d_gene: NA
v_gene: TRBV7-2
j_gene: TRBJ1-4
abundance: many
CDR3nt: TGTGCCAGCAGTTCCTGGGCAAGGGGAGGGTATGAAAAACTGTTTTTT
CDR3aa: CASSSWARGGYEKLFF

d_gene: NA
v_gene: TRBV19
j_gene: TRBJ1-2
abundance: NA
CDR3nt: TGTGCCAGTAGTATATCACCAGGGGTTAACTATGGCTACACCTTC
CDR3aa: CASSISPGVNYGYTF

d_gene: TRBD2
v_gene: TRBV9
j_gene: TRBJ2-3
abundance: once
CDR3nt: TGTGCCAGCAGCGCTAGCGGTAGCACAGATACGCAGTATTTT
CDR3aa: CASSASGSTDTQYF

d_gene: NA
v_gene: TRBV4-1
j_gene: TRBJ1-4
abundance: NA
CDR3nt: TGCGCCAGCAGCCAAGATCCAGGGCAGGGACTAAAACTGTTTTTT
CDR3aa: CASSQDPGQGLKLFF

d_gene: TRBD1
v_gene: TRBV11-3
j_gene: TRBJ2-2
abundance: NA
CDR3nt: TGTGCCAGCAGCGTGCGGACAGGGCCCCGCGGGGAGCTGTTTTTT
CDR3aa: CASSVRTGPRGELFF

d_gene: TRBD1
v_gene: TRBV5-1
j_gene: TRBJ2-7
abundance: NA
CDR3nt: TGCGCCAGCAGCTACACCGGGACAGGGGGAAGCGAGCAGTACTTC
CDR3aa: CASSYTGTGGSEQYF

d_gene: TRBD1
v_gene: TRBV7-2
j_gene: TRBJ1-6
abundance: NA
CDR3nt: TGTGCCAGCAGCTTAGGGACAGGGATTAATTCACCCCTCCACTTT
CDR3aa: CASSLGTGINSPLHF

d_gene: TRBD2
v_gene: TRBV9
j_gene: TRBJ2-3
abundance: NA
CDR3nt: TGTGCCAGCAGCCCTAGCGTAGCTAGCGGGGCCCCCGGAGATACGCAGTATTTT
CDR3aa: CASSPSVASGAPGDTQYF

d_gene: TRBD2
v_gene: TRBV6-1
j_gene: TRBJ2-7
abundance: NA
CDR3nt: TGTGCCAGCAGCCTAGCGGGGGGTTACGAGCAGTACTTC
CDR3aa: CASSLAGGYEQYF

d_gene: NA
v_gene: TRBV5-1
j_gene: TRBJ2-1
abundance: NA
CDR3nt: TGCGCCAGCAGCTTGCTGACTAGCTCCTACAATGAGCAGTTCTTC
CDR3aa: CASSLLTSSYNEQFF

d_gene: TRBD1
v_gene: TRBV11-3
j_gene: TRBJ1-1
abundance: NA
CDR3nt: TGTGCCAGCAGCACGTGGGGGCCAGGGGGAGGTGTGAACACTGAAGCTTTCTTT
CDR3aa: CASSTWGPGGGVNTEAFF

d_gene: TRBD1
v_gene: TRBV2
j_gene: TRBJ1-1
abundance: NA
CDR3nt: TGTGCCAGCAGTACCAGACGACAGGGCGCTGAAGCTTTCTTT
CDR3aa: CASSTRRQGAEAFF

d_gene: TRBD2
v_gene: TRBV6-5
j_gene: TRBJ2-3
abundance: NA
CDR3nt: TGTGCCAGCAGTCTCAGCGGGGACCGCACAGATACGCAGTATTTT
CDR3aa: CASSLSGDRTDTQYF

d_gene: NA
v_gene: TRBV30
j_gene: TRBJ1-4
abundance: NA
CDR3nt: TGTGCCTGGGGCCTCGACGGGATTAATGAAAAACTGTTTTTT
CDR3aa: CAWGLDGINEKLFF

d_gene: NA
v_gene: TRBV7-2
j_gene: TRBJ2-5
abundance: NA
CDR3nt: TGTGCCAGCAGCTTAGAGGCGAACAGGGTCCAAGAGACCCAGTACTTC
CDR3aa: CASSLEANRVQETQYF

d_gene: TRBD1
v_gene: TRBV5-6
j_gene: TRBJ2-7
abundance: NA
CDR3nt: TGTGCCAGCAGCCTCCGGGACAGGGTACTTTTGGGCTACGAGCAGTACTTC
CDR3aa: CASSLRDRVLLGYEQYF

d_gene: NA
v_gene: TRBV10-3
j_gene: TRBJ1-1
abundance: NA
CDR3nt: TGTGCCATCAGGGGTCAGGACACTGAAGCTTTCTTT
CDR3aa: CAIRGQDTEAFF

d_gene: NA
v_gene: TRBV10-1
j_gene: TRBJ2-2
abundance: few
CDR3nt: TGCGCCAGCACCCCCGGGGGCACCGGGGAGCTGTTTTTT
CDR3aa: CASTPGGTGELFF